This T cell receptor (beta chain) was sequenced for a study of cytotoxic CD8 clonotypes in ibrutinib-treated CLL. For the study at large: Across samples, productive templates numbered 250,000 to 300,000 and productive rearrangements reached 80,000 to 95,000 on average. Overall study results and limits: Under therapy, public clonotypes either contracted or stayed stable, and they were uncommon.

CDR1 is SEHNR, CDR2 FQNEAQ, per germline (reference sequence). V was shortened by 1 base and J by 0 bases, with 9 bases between the two germline ends. The CDR3 sequence is 15 residues long. Remarks on this clone: Its antigen remains unidentified.

Assay used: immunoSEQ multiplex PCR; TCRdb lists only in-frame clones, some missing. This sample has about 24,000 clones, with about 69% found just once. Sequencing used PBMCs, obtained after 12 months of ibrutinib treatment. The source of this sequence is a human donor with chronic lymphocytic leukemia. The V and J genes are TRBV7-9 and TRBJ1-1; D unclear. CDR3 amino acids: CASSLVAGLNTEAFF. The CDR3 nucleotides read TGTGCCAGCAGCTTAGTAGCGGGCTTGAACACTGAAGCTTTCTTT.